This TCR beta chain appears in the sequencing data of a study of beta chain features in type 1 diabetes. Worth noting for this clone: Its matching antigen is unknown.

Study outcomes and limitations: Whether HLA type affects TCRB rearrangement stayed undetermined in the present work. cDNA-based sequencing might over-represent cells highly expressing TCR. PCR might favor shorter templates, equally in patients and controls. The study found moderately but significantly shorter TCRB CDR3s in all four CD4+ subsets of Type 1 diabetes patients.

CDR3 size: 12 residues. CDR1 is SQVTM and CDR2 is ANQGSEA in the germline V gene. All of the isolated RNA was reverse transcribed, so expressed TCRB transcripts were sequenced. TCRdb's table, derived via immunoSEQ multiplex PCR, lists solely in-frame clones and lacks some. The sample holds around 120,000 clones; roughly 17% are singletons and the top ten take 2% to 3%. The sequencing input was central memory CD4+ T cells from blood. The sequence was obtained from a man younger than 35 with type 1 diabetes. The chain couples TRBV29-1 to TRBJ2-5; 10 nucleotides line up with TRBD2. The end of the DNA fits TRBJ2-7 better, so the J call may be wrong. This chain's CDR3 is CSVSGRVNEQYF. In DNA form, the CDR3 reads TGCAGCGTTAGCGGGAGGGTAAACGAGCAGTACTTC.